Listed below are T cell receptor beta chains from one sample, sequenced in a study of blood T cell repertoires in COVID-19. Sequencing was performed with immunoSEQ multiplex PCR; in TCRdb, only in-frame clones are kept and a portion is missing. The table shows tens of thousands of clones, with 80% to 85% occurring only once. Sequences were obtained from peripheral blood. All receptors derive from a woman aged 80 or over with active or convalescent COVID-19. CDR3s include the opening cysteine and the closing phenylalanine or tryptophan. Only part of the rows carry a size: once, few, many, or a class if the clone is expanded.

abundance	v_gene	j_gene	CDR3aa
few	TRBV2	TRBJ1-2	CASSNRDYGYTF
.	TRBV7-2	TRBJ2-7	CASSLIAGLAGSYEQYF
.	TRBV7-2	TRBJ1-6	CASSLGEGFSYNSPLHF
.	TRBV7-4	TRBJ1-5	CASSQIDRAYQPQHF
.	TRBV9	TRBJ1-5	CASSARAGTGHSRRYQPQHF
.	TRBV4-2	TRBJ1-4	CASSPESTTNEKLFF
.	TRBV19	TRBJ2-3	CASSTSTDTQYF
.	TRBV28	TRBJ1-6	CASSLRNSPLHF
few	TRBV28	TRBJ1-2	CASSLDSKYGYTF
.	TRBV2	TRBJ1-2	CASSDQGGDYGYTF
.	TRBV20-1	TRBJ1-2	CSAHKTGYHF
once	TRBV4-1	TRBJ1-1	CASSQVSQGRNTEAFF
few	TRBV24-1	TRBJ2-1	CATKEGQGFGEQFF
.	TRBV28	TRBJ2-2	CASSLTGVTGELFF
.	TRBV11-3	TRBJ2-7	CASSEGTGGYEQYF
few	TRBV7-7	TRBJ2-7	CASSHGQGYEQYF
.	TRBV9	TRBJ1-2	CASSVGQGPYGYTF
.	TRBV10-3	TRBJ1-1	CAISADRTNTEAFF
.	TRBV5-1	TRBJ2-1	CASSLASVYNEQFF
.	TRBV7-2	TRBJ2-1	CASSRTSGLTYNEQFF
.	TRBV4-3	TRBJ2-3	CASSPNGQFTDTQYF
.	TRBV6-5	TRBJ2-3	CASSFRGQDNTDTQYF
.	TRBV7-2	TRBJ2-7	CASSSPPVVSYEQYF
few	TRBV5-1	TRBJ2-1	CASSRTSGEAYYNEQFF
few	TRBV4-2	TRBJ2-3	CASSQSSLAGGLDTQYF
.	TRBV6-1	TRBJ2-7	CASSDLYEQYF
.	TRBV29-1	TRBJ2-3	CSVEVGLAGTDTQYF
.	TRBV5-1	TRBJ2-3	CASSWSRSTDTQYF
.	TRBV28	TRBJ1-5	CASSSPQGSSQPQHF
.	TRBV5-6	TRBJ1-6	CASSSFQGISPLHF
.	TRBV19	TRBJ1-5	CASTTRGLIQPQHF
.	TRBV5-4	TRBJ2-5	CASSSPSGGALETQYF
once	TRBV7-9	TRBJ2-3	CASSSTGTGPSDTQYF
.	TRBV24-1	TRBJ2-2	CATSDITATLNTGELFF
few	TRBV7-2	TRBJ2-7	CASSSTGEIHEQYF
.	TRBV10-3	TRBJ1-1	CAISTQGAEAFF
.	TRBV4-3	TRBJ1-2	CASSQVPLQGSGYTF
many	TRBV27	TRBJ1-4	CASSLKADFKKLFF
.	TRBV10-3	TRBJ1-5	CAISEGQGANQPQHF
.	TRBV2	TRBJ2-2	CASSTDTGELFF
few	TRBV7-2	TRBJ2-4	CASSNKAARGIQYF
.	TRBV6-6	TRBJ1-1	CASSGGIWNTEAFF
once	TRBV15	TRBJ2-5	CATSGGAGETQYF
once	TRBV6-2/TRBV6-3	TRBJ2-3	CASSWTHTDTQYF
.	TRBV3-1/TRBV3-2	TRBJ2-2	CASSLRDREWVGELFF
.	TRBV7-2	TRBJ2-1	CARGRGTSGGAHQFF
.	TRBV28	TRBJ1-3	CASSLFGGAGNTIYF
.	TRBV11-2	TRBJ2-7	CASSLGGERYEQYF
.	TRBV7-9	TRBJ2-3	CASSPLVRGIRTDTQYF